Here is one T cell receptor (beta chain) with its context. The antigen is unknown. This sample is drawn from a study of immune cell composition in non-small cell lung cancer. On the study more broadly: Histologic subtype was mainly adenocarcinoma or squamous cell carcinoma. Regarding the study as a whole: Tumour TCR-beta clonality showed no significant link to smoking pack-years. Top 10 clone scores and clonality were higher in squamous than adenocarcinoma. Squamous carcinomas (about 75%) more often had tumour-associated clones >0.5% than adenocarcinomas (roughly 33%).

TCRdb keeps only in-frame clones here, not all; method: immunoSEQ multiplex PCR. The data contain just over 7,500 clones, approximately 78% of them singletons. This CDR3 comprises 13 residues. From germline, CDR1 is PRHDT and CDR2 FYEKMQ (reference sequence). V dropped 2 bases and J dropped 5 bases, with 9 bases sitting between them. The clonotype comes from a human donor with non-small cell lung cancer. The material sequenced was lung tumor tissue. The chain is built from TRBV13 and TRBJ2-5; D might be TRBD2 (6 bases). The CDR3 sequence: CASSLWRAETQYF. The CDR3 nucleotides read TGTGCCAGCAGCTTATGGAGGGCCGAGACCCAGTACTTC.